This TCR beta chain derives from a study of blood T cell repertoires in COVID-19. V was clipped by 0 bases and J by 0 bases; unmatched bases: 7. The CDR3 is 17 residues long. The germline V gene has CDR1 MGHRA and CDR2 YSYEKL. In the source study's methods: Reference gene primer amplification gave nucleated cell count estimates. TCRdb's copy holds only in-frame clones and misses some; the assay was immunoSEQ multiplex PCR. V and J calls plus clone size are reproduced from that table; the DNA served to infer D and trimming. Of around 40,000 clones listed, just over 85% are singletons. This sequence originates from a man aged 60-69 years with active COVID-19. The sequencing sample was made of peripheral blood. This chain links TRBV4-1 with TRBJ1-2, with 7 positions matching TRBD1. The CDR3 sequence: CASSQDGGQAANYGYTF. The CDR3 nucleotides read TGCGCCAGCAGCCAAGATGGAGGACAGGCAGCTAACTATGGCTACACCTTC.